This T cell receptor (beta chain) was identified in a study of vaccination and CD4 T cells after COVID-19. Study results and limitations: Convalescent patients displayed a median around 88% of reactive clones emerging only post-vaccination.

Cultured CD4+ T cell DNA underwent sequencing with the Oncomine TCR Beta short-read assay. TCRdb used MiXCR to reprocess the PCR reads, holding one entry per CDR3 protein. The repertoire holds under 30,000 distinct CDR3 sequences, with around 33% as singletons. Germline CDR1 and CDR2: SGHTA and FQGNSA. V lost 6 bases, J lost 0 bases, and 12 bases lay in between. The CDR3 has 14 amino acids. Time point of the sample: late sampling 161 to 241 days after vaccination in a few convalescent patients. Treatment denoted: approximately 9-day PBMC culture with coronavirus spike peptide pools or control peptides (ViraFEST assay). A note on this clonotype: Its antigen is undetermined.

The rearrangement joins TRBV7-2 to TRBJ2-7, with a tentative D call TRBD2 (5 bases). This TCR derives from a human donor who had recovered from COVID-19. Sample: CD4+ T cells from blood, cultured in vitro, taken about 7 months after SARS-CoV-2 vaccination. The CDR3 DNA reads as TGTGCCAGCAGGTCGGCTAGCAGCTCCTACGAGCAGTACTTC. It specifies CASRSASSSYEQYF.